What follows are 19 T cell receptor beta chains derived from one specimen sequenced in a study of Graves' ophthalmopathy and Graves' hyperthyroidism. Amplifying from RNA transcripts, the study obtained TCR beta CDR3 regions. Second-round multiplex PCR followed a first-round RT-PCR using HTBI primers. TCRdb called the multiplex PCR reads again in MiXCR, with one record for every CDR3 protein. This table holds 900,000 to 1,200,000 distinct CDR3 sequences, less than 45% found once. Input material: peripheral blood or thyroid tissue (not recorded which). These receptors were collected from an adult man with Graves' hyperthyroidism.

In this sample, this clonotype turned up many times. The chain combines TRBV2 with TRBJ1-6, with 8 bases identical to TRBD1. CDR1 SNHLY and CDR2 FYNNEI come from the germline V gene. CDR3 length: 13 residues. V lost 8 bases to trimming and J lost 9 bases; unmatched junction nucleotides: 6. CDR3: CASGQGAGSPLHF. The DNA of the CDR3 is TGTGCCAGCGGACAGGGCGCGGGTTCACCCCTCCACTTT.

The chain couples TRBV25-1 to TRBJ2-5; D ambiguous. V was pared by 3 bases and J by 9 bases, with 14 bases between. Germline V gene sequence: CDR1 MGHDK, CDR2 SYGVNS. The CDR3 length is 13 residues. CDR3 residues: CASSEGFRQPQYF. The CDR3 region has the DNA TGTGCCAGCAGTGAGGGGTTCCGGCAGCCCCAGTACTTC.

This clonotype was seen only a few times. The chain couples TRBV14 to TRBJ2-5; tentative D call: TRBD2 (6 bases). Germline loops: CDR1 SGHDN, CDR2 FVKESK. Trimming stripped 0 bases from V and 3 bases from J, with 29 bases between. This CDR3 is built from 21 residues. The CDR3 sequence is CASSQEKVGERGSGAKETQYF. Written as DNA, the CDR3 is TGTGCCAGCAGCCAAGAGAAGGTCGGAGAACGTGGTAGCGGAGCCAAAGAGACCCAGTACTTC.

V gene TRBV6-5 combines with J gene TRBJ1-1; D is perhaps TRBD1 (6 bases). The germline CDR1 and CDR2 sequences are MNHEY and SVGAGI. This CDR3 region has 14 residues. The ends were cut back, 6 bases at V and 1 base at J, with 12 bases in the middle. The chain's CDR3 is CASSHQGQNTEAFF. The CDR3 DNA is TGTGCCAGCAGCCACCAGGGACAGAACACTGAAGCTTTCTTT.

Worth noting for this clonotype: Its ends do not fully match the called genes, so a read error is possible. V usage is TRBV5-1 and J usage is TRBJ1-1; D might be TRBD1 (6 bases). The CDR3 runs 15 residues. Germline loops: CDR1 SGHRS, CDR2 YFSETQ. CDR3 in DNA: TGTGCCAGCAGCACGCCGCAGGGGTCGGACACTGAAGCTTTCTTT. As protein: CASSTPQGSDTEAFF.

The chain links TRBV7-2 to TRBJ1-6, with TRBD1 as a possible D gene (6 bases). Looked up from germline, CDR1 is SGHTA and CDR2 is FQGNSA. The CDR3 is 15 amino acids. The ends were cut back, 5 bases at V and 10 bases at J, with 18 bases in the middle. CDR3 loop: CASSHRDIFYSPLHF. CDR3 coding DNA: TGTGCCAGCAGCCACAGGGACATTTTCTACTCACCCCTCCACTTT.

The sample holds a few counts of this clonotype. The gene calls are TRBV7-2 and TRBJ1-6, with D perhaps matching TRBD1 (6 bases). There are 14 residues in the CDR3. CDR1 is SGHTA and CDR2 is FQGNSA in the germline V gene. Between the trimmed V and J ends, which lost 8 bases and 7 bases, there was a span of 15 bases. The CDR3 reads CASLAQGGNSPLHF. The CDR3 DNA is TGTGCCAGCCTCGCACAGGGCGGCAATTCACCCCTCCACTTT.

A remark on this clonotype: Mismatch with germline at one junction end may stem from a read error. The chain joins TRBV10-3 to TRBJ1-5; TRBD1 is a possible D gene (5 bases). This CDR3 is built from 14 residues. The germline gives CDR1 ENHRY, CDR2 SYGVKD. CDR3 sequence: CASSDWGNNQPQHF. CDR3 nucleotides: TGTGCCAGCAGTGATTGGGGGAACAATCAGCCCCAGCATTTT.

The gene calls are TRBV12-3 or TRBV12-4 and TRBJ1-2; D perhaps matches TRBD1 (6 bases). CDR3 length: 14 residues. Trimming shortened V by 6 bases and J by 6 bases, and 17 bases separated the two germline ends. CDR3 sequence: CASSPGGTRDGYTF. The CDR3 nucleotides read TGTGCCAGCAGCCCTGGGGGGACACGGGATGGCTACACCTTC.

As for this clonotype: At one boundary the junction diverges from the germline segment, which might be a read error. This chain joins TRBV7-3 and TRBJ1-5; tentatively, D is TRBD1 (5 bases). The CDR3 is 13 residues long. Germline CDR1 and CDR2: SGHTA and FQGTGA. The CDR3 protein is CASSHLGPSPQHF. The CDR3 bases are TGCGCCAGCAGCCATCTGGGACCTTCGCCCCAGCATTTT.

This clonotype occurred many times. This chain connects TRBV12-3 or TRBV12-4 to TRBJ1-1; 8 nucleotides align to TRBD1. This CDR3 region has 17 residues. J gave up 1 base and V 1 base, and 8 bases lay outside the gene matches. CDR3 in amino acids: CASSLVQGAMTNTEAFF. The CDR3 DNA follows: TGTGCCAGCAGTTTAGTCCAGGGGGCGATGACGAACACTGAAGCTTTCTTT.

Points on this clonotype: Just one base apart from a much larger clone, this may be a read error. CDR3 bases: TGTGCCAGCAGGCGCTACAGGGACACCAACTATGGCTACACCTTC. This gives the protein CASRRYRDTNYGYTF. V and J are TRBV6-5 and TRBJ1-2; tentatively, D is TRBD1 (6 bases). The germline CDR1 and CDR2 sequences are MNHEY and SVGAGI. Trimming took off 6 bases at V and 2 bases at J, with 16 bases between the two ends. This CDR3 comprises 15 residues.

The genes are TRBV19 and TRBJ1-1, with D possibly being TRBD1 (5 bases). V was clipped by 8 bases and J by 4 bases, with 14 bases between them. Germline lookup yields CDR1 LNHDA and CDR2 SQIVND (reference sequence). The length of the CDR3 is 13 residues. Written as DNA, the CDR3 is TGTGCCAGTTCGGGACGGATGTTCACTGAAGCTTTCTTT. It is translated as CASSGRMFTEAFF.

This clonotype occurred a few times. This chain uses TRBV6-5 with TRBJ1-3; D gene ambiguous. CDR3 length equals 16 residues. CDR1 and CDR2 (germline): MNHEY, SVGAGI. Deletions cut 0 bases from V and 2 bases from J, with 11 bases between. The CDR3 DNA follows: TGTGCCAGCAGTTACTCGAAGGTTTTGGCTGGAAACACCATATATTTT. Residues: CASSYSKVLAGNTIYF.

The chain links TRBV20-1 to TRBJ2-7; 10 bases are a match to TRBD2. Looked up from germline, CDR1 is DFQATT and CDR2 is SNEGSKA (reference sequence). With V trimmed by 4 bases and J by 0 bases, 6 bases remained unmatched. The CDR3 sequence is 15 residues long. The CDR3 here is CSAKGSGRASYEQYF. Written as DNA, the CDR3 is TGCAGTGCTAAAGGAAGCGGGAGGGCCTCCTACGAGCAGTACTTC.

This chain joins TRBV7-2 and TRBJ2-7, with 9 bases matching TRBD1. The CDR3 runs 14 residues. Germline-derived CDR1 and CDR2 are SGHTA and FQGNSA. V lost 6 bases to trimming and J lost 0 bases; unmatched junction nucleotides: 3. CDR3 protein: CASRTGGPSYEQYF. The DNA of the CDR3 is TGTGCCAGCAGAACAGGGGGCCCCTCCTACGAGCAGTACTTC.

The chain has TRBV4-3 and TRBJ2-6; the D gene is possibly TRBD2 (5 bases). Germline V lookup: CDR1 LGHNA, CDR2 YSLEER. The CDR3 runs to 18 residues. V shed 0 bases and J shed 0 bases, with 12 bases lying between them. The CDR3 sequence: CASSQERGRISGANVLTF. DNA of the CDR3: TGCGCCAGCAGCCAAGAAAGAGGGCGGATCTCTGGGGCCAACGTCCTGACTTTC.

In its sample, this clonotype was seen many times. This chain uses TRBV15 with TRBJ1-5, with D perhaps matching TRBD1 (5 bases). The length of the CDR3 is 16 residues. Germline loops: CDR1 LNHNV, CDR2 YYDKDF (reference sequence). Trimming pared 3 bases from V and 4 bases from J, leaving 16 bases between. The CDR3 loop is CATSRAGGGRNQPQHF. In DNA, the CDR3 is TGTGCCACCAGCAGGGCCGGGGGGGGACGGAATCAGCCCCAGCATTTT.

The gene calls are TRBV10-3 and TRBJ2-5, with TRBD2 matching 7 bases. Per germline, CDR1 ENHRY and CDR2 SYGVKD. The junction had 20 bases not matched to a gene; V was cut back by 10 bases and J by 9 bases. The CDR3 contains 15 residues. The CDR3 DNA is TGTGCCAGCAGGGAGGGAGCCCTAAACAATCAGCCCCAGTACTTC. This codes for CASREGALNNQPQYF.